Each of the 14 T cell receptor beta chains below was sequenced from the same sample in a study of T cells in Graves' hyperthyroidism and ophthalmopathy. There were TCR beta CDR3 regions amplified from RNA transcripts. Using the HTBI primer set, a first-round RT-PCR was run on the TCR CDR3. TCRdb passed the multiplex PCR reads through MiXCR, listing each CDR3 protein once. The sample carries 640,000 or so distinct CDR3 sequences, 12% to 15% recorded once. The sequencing sample was made of blood. These receptors all stem from a woman younger than 35 with Graves' ophthalmopathy.

The V call is TRBV6-2 or TRBV6-3, the J call TRBJ2-1; 9 bases map to TRBD1. Germline V lookup: CDR1 MNHEY, CDR2 SVGEGT. V lost 2 bases to trimming and J lost 4 bases; unmatched junction nucleotides: 6. This CDR3 is built from 16 residues. CDR3: CASSYPTGGYYNEQFF. In DNA form, the CDR3 reads TGTGCCAGCAGTTACCCGACAGGGGGGTATTACAATGAGCAGTTCTTC.

In its sample, this clonotype was seen many times. V is TRBV12-3 or TRBV12-4 and J is TRBJ2-2; D not resolved. Trimming pared 3 bases from V and 7 bases from J, leaving 12 bases between. CDR3 length: 14 amino acids. CDR3 loop: CASSFMLVGGELFF. For the CDR3, the DNA is TGTGCCAGCAGTTTTATGCTAGTCGGCGGGGAGCTGTTTTTT.

This clonotype was counted ten times or more. This sequence joins TRBV28 and TRBJ1-2, with 11 bases matching TRBD1. V lost 6 bases and J lost 5; bases outside the gene matches: 8. This CDR3 comprises 15 residues. Per germline, CDR1 MDHEN and CDR2 SYDVKM. CDR3 sequence: CASRPTGQGVYGYTF. The CDR3 DNA sequence: TGTGCCAGCAGGCCGACGGGACAGGGGGTATATGGCTACACCTTC.

This clonotype was counted a few times. The V and J genes are TRBV11-2 and TRBJ2-2; TRBD2 aligns across 7 bases. This CDR3 contains 19 residues. The V and J ends lost 0 bases and 7 bases, in that order; junction bases with no gene match: 17. In germline, CDR1 is SGHAT, CDR2 FQNNGV. The CDR3, as DNA: TGTGCCAGCAGCTTAGACCCGGGAGGCGGAGGGCCGGGCATCGGGGAGCTGTTTTTT. Translating it yields CASSLDPGGGGPGIGELFF. Using reference TRBV11-2 and TRBJ2-2 for the parts outside the CDR3, the full variable domain is EAGVAQSPRYKIIEKRQSVAFWCNPISGHATLYWYQQILGQGPKLLIQFQNNGVVDDSQLPKDRFSAERLKGVDSTLKIQPAKLEDSAVYLCASSLDPGGGGPGIGELFFGEGSRLTVL.

The chain uses TRBV18 and TRBJ2-3, with TRBD2 identical over 7 bases. Germline CDR1 reads KGHSH; CDR2 reads LQKENI. The CDR3 sequence is 16 residues long. The ends lost 6 bases at V and 4 bases at J; junction bases unmatched: 13. The chain's CDR3 is CASSPPRAGEADTQYF. The DNA of the CDR3 is TGTGCCAGCTCCCCCCCGCGGGCGGGAGAGGCAGATACGCAGTATTTT.

Many counts were recorded for this clonotype. J is TRBJ2-5 and V is TRBV11-3; a possible D gene is TRBD2 (5 bases). The CDR3 has 14 amino acids. V was cut by 4 bases and J by 4 bases, with 13 bases left in between. Germline CDR1 is SGHNT and CDR2 is YENEEA. CDR3 residues: CASSSYGIGETQYF. For the CDR3, the DNA is TGTGCCAGCAGCTCATACGGGATAGGAGAGACCCAGTACTTC.

There are many counts of this clonotype. The genes are TRBV28 and TRBJ1-2, with D uncertain. Germline V gives CDR1 MDHEN, CDR2 SYDVKM. Trimming took 4 bases from V and 5 from J, leaving 17 bases between them. This CDR3 comprises 15 residues. The CDR3 sequence: CASSSPVGSDYGYTF. CDR3 nucleotides: TGTGCCAGCAGTTCGCCGGTGGGGTCAGATTATGGCTACACCTTC.

This clonotype was detected only a few times. V and J are TRBV19 and TRBJ1-1, with TRBD1 identical over 8 bases. The germline gives CDR1 LNHDA, CDR2 SQIVND (reference sequence). The CDR3 runs 19 residues. Trimming cost V 3 bases and J 1 base; bases outside gene matches: 16. The CDR3 loop reads CASSIIIGQGGLPNTEAFF. The CDR3, as DNA: TGTGCCAGTAGTATTATTATAGGACAGGGTGGCCTTCCGAACACTGAAGCTTTCTTT.

The table lists this clonotype with a few counts. V is TRBV27 and J is TRBJ1-6; D remains ambiguous. The CDR3 sequence is 17 residues long. The germline V gene encodes CDR1 MNHEY and CDR2 SMNVEV (reference sequence). Trimming stripped 6 bases from V and 0 bases from J, with 15 bases between. CDR3 loop: CASSPTWRGSYNSPLHF. CDR3 DNA sequence: TGTGCCAGCAGCCCGACCTGGCGGGGCTCCTATAATTCACCCCTCCACTTT.

This clonotype was observed at least ten times. This sequence joins TRBV20-1 and TRBJ2-5; 8 bases agree with TRBD2. The V gene's germline CDR1 is DFQATT and CDR2 SNEGSKA (reference sequence). The CDR3 is made up of 13 amino acids. With V trimmed by 4 bases and J by 1 base, 2 bases remained unmatched. The CDR3 region has the DNA TGCAGTGCTATAGCGGGGTTCCAAGAGACCCAGTACTTC. It specifies CSAIAGFQETQYF.

This clonotype was seen many times. The CDR3 loop reads CASSPLGWFGNQPQHF. In nucleotides, the CDR3 is TGTGCCAGCTCACCATTGGGTTGGTTCGGCAATCAGCCCCAGCATTTT. The gene calls are TRBV18 and TRBJ1-5; D unresolved. Germline loops: CDR1 KGHSH, CDR2 LQKENI. The CDR3 is 16 residues long. Deletions cut 2 bases from V and 2 bases from J, with 13 bases between.

In this sample, this clonotype turned up many times. The rearrangement uses TRBV6-1 and TRBJ2-1, with unresolved D. Trimming removed 8 bases at V and 6 bases at J, with 14 bases between. Looked up from germline, CDR1 is MNHNS and CDR2 is SASEGT. This CDR3 contains 13 residues. Here the CDR3 reads CASGYFGSNEQFF. The DNA of the CDR3 is TGTGCCAGCGGATATTTTGGCTCCAATGAGCAGTTCTTC.

This clonotype has ten or more counts. The chain recombines TRBV20-1 with TRBJ1-5; no clear D. Trimming cost V 6 bases and J 0 bases, with 15 bases left between them. Germline CDR1 is DFQATT and CDR2 is SNEGSKA (reference sequence). CDR3 size: 15 residues. CDR3 nucleotide sequence: TGCAGTGCCGTGGGCCGGGGTTATAGCAATCAGCCCCAGCATTTT. Amino acids: CSAVGRGYSNQPQHF.

This clonotype came up a few times. The gene calls are TRBV7-9 and TRBJ1-1; D gene unclear. Looked up from germline, CDR1 is SEHNR and CDR2 is FQNEAQ (reference sequence). Trimming cost V 5 bases and J 6 bases, with 19 bases left between them. This CDR3 is built from 15 residues. The CDR3 DNA reads as TGTGCCAGCAGCCTATGGGTCGGAGCTGGGGCTGAAGCTTTCTTT. Translated, it gives CASSLWVGAGAEAFF.